The 30 T cell receptor beta chains listed next were all sequenced from one sample in a study of metastatic and nonmetastatic thyroid tumors. TCRdb called clones again from the PCR reads with MiXCR. This sample has about 18,000 clones, with 34% found just once. Patients underwent thyroid surgery, and none had received any treatment before it. Sequencing was carried out using tumor tissue. These receptors all stem from a female donor with papillary thyroid cancer or a benign thyroid nodule (not recorded which). Some clones in this sample may be carry-over from other donors' samples.

This clone turned up a few times. The J gene is TRBJ2-2, the V gene TRBV24-1, with 8 bases that match TRBD1. Germline V lookup: CDR1 KGHDR, CDR2 SFDVKD. V lost 5 bases to trimming and J lost 0 bases; unmatched junction nucleotides: 1. CDR3 length equals 15 residues. The CDR3 coding sequence is TGTGCCACCAGTGCGGACAGGGCGAACACCGGGGAGCTGTTTTTT. This translates into CATSADRANTGELFF.

The chain employs TRBV20-1 and TRBJ1-3; D is possibly TRBD1 (6 bases). The CDR3 runs 16 residues. Trimming took 5 bases from V and 4 from J, leaving 21 bases between them. Germline lookup yields CDR1 DFQATT and CDR2 SNEGSKA (reference sequence). CDR3 sequence (DNA): TGCAGTGCTGCGCGACAGGCAATGGCGTCCGGAAACACCATATATTTT. Amino acids: CSAARQAMASGNTIYF.

This clone was counted a few times. This chain connects TRBV6-4 to TRBJ2-3, with D possibly TRBD1 on 6 matching bases. V was cut by 0 bases and J by 4 bases, with 14 bases left in between. The V gene's germline CDR1 is MRHNA and CDR2 SNTAGT. The CDR3 contains 16 residues. The CDR3 coding sequence is TGTGCCAGCAGTGACTCGAGGGCACAGGGCTCAGATACGCAGTATTTT. Amino acids: CASSDSRAQGSDTQYF.

Turning to this clone: A much more abundant neighbour one base away suggests this may be a read error. This chain joins TRBV7-9 and TRBJ1-1; 7 positions agree with TRBD1. Germline-derived CDR1 and CDR2 are SEHNR and FQNEAQ (reference sequence). The CDR3 consists of 14 residues. CDR3 bases: TGTGCCAGCAGCTTGGAGGGGGCCCACACTGAAGCTTCCTTT. The encoded protein is CASSLEGAHTEASF.

The chain uses TRBV5-4 and TRBJ2-1; perhaps TRBD1 as D (7 bases). Germline lookup yields CDR1 SGHNT and CDR2 YYREEE (reference sequence). The CDR3 is 14 amino acids. Trimming left V 0 bases short and J 10 bases short, with 14 bases between. In DNA, the CDR3 is TGTGCCAGCAGCTTGGGCGGGACAGAGAAAGAGCAGTTCTTC. Its protein product is CASSLGGTEKEQFF.

By share, this clone counts as medium-sized. V usage is TRBV7-8 and J usage is TRBJ1-5; D unresolved. The CDR3 totals 11 residues. The V and J ends lost 4 bases and 11 bases respectively, with 9 bases between them. Germline V lookup: CDR1 SGHVS, CDR2 FQNEAQ. The DNA of the CDR3 is TGTGCCAGCAGCTCAGGACGTACCCAGCATTTT. Its translation: CASSSGRTQHF.

About this clone itself: The CDR3 carries no conserved terminal phenylalanine or tryptophan, so it likely arises from a read error. No DNA is shown, since the ends of the CDR3 on it are uncertain; the CDR3 is the one TCRdb lists. V gene TRBV28 combines with J gene TRBJ1-1. The CDR3 region is 14 residues in length, termini included. Germline V lookup: CDR1 MDHEN, CDR2 SYDVKM. This CDR3 reads CASSFGDMNTQAII.

This clone ranks as medium-sized. J is TRBJ1-2 and V is TRBV7-2; TRBD1 matches at 9 bases. The CDR3 covers 15 residues. The junction had 9 bases not matched to a gene; V was cut back by 5 bases and J by 5 bases. Germline-derived CDR1 and CDR2 are SGHTA and FQGNSA. CDR3 bases: TGTGCCAGCAGCCCTAGGGGACAGGGAGTTTATGGCTACACCTTC. It is translated as CASSPRGQGVYGYTF.

This rearrangement joins TRBV6-1 to TRBJ2-3; D tentatively reads TRBD1 or TRBD2 (5 bases each). This CDR3 comprises 12 residues. CDR1 is MNHNS and CDR2 is SASEGT in the germline V gene. V gave up 6 bases and J gave up 5 bases, with 9 bases separating them. This chain's CDR3 is CASRGTLDTQYF. In DNA, the CDR3 is TGTGCCAGCAGAGGGACCTTAGATACGCAGTATTTT.

The sample holds a few counts of this clone. The V call is TRBV6-2 or TRBV6-3, the J call TRBJ2-6; 7 bases are shared with TRBD1. CDR3 length: 18 amino acids. Per the germline V gene, CDR1 is MNHEY and CDR2 is SVGEGT. The ends lost 4 bases at V and 0 bases at J; junction bases unmatched: 9. The CDR3 DNA is TGTGCCAGCAGTTTCGGGACAGCCAGCAGCTCTGGGGCCAACGTCCTGACTTTC. This sequence encodes CASSFGTASSSGANVLTF.

This clone has only a few counts. The chain carries TRBV7-9 and TRBJ2-3; D is ambiguous. CDR3 length: 12 amino acids. Between the trimmed V and J ends, which lost 3 bases and 1 base, there was a span of 2 bases. Per the germline V gene, CDR1 is SEHNR and CDR2 is FQNEAQ (reference sequence). In DNA form, the CDR3 reads TGTGCCAGCAGCTTGGGCACAGATACGCAGTATTTT. This gives the protein CASSLGTDTQYF. The variable domain in full, completed from reference TRBV7-9 and TRBJ2-3, reads DTGVSQNPRHKITKRGQNVTFRCDPISEHNRLYWYRQTLGQGPEFLTYFQNEAQLEKSRLLSDRFSAERPKGSFSTLEIQRTEQGDSAMYLCASSLGTDTQYFGPGTRLTVL.

Regarding this clone: A much more abundant neighbour one base away suggests this may be a read error. The V gene is TRBV5-1, the J gene TRBJ2-2; a possible D gene is TRBD2 (5 bases). Germline V gives CDR1 SGHRS, CDR2 YFSETQ. This CDR3 is 13 amino acids long. This CDR3 reads CASRAVLDGELFF. Here the CDR3 DNA reads TGCGCCAGCAGAGCCGTCTTGGACGGGGAGTTGTTTTTT.

The V call is TRBV6-4, the J call TRBJ1-2; 10 bases align to TRBD1. The CDR3 has 15 residues. V trimming: 2 bases; J trimming: 7 bases; junction bases outside the gene matches: 7. In germline, CDR1 is MRHNA, CDR2 SNTAGT. This CDR3 reads CASSDRTGGSLGYTF. The CDR3 region has the DNA TGTGCCAGCAGTGACCGGACAGGGGGAAGTCTTGGCTACACCTTC.

In this sample, this clone turned up many times. This chain joins TRBV7-9 and TRBJ2-7; possibly TRBD1 for D (6 bases). The CDR3 is 13 residues long. Looked up from germline, CDR1 is SEHNR and CDR2 is FQNEAQ (reference sequence). Trimming stripped 2 bases from V and 3 bases from J, with 8 bases between. The CDR3 sequence is CASSLQGNYEQYF. CDR3 DNA: TGTGCCAGCAGCTTACAGGGGAACTACGAGCAGTACTTC.

The genes are TRBV9 and TRBJ1-2, with a weak D call TRBD1 (6 bases). Germline assignment: CDR1 SGDLS and CDR2 YYNGEE. V gave up 10 bases and J gave up 2 bases, with 15 bases separating them. CDR3 length: 13 residues. CDR3 region: CALSKGGNYGYTF. CDR3 nucleotide sequence: TGTGCCCTCTCGAAGGGGGGGAACTATGGCTACACCTTC.

Sample share makes this clone medium-sized. CDR3 protein: CASSFYRGGEQYF. In DNA, the CDR3 is TGTGCCAGCAGTTTTTACAGGGGGGGCGAGCAGTACTTC. This chain uses TRBV6-1 with TRBJ2-7; possible D gene TRBD1, 8 bases. Trimming took 5 bases from V and 6 from J, leaving 14 bases between them. Per germline, CDR1 MNHNS and CDR2 SASEGT. This CDR3 has 13 amino acids.

The CDR3: CASSLQGEKLFF. CDR3 DNA: TGTGCCAGCAGCTTACAAGGGGAAAAACTGTTTTTT. The V and J genes are TRBV11-2 and TRBJ1-4; D remains ambiguous. The CDR3 is 12 residues long. V lost 2 bases and J lost 8, with 6 bases in between. Germline V gene lookup returns CDR1 SGHAT and CDR2 FQNNGV.

The sample holds a few counts of this clone. J is TRBJ2-7 and V is TRBV6-1; perhaps TRBD2 as D (5 bases). Trimming left V 7 bases short and J 6 bases short, with 16 bases between. The CDR3 contains 13 residues. Germline lookup yields CDR1 MNHNS and CDR2 SASEGT. The CDR3 nucleotides are TGTGCCAGCACCAAGGAAGGGAGTTTCGAGCAGTACTTC. Translation gives CASTKEGSFEQYF.

The chain employs TRBV20-1 and TRBJ2-6, with 9 bases identical to TRBD1. The CDR3 runs 17 residues. Trimming at V came to 3 bases and at J to 0 bases, leaving 6 bases not matched to a gene. Germline V gene data show CDR1 as DFQATT and CDR2 as SNEGSKA (reference sequence). This chain's CDR3 is CSASPGQGNSGANVLTF. The CDR3 bases are TGCAGTGCTAGCCCGGGACAGGGTAACTCTGGGGCCAACGTCCTGACTTTC.

The V call is TRBV9, the J call TRBJ1-2; D is possibly TRBD1 (6 bases). Germline values: CDR1 SGDLS, CDR2 YYNGEE. V shed 0 bases and J shed 4 bases, with 10 bases lying between them. This CDR3 is 14 amino acids long. The CDR3 reads CASSVVEGGYGYTF. The DNA of the CDR3 is TGTGCCAGCAGCGTAGTTGAGGGGGGCTATGGCTACACCTTC. The variable domain in full, completed from reference TRBV9 and TRBJ1-2, reads DSGVTQTPKHLITATGQRVTLRCSPRSGDLSVYWYQQSLDQGLQFLIQYYNGEERAKGNILERFSAQQFPDLHSELNLSSLELGDSALYFCASSVVEGGYGYTFGSGTRLTVV.

This clone was counted many times. The rearrangement uses TRBV4-2 and TRBJ2-5, with D perhaps given as TRBD1 or TRBD2 (5 bases each). Germline values: CDR1 LGHNA, CDR2 YNFKEQ. The CDR3 totals 13 residues. Deletions cut 3 bases from V and 9 bases from J, with 14 bases between. CDR3 bases: TGTGCCAGCAGCCATCCGGGACCCCAGGCCCAGTACTTC. Its protein is CASSHPGPQAQYF.

The CDR3 protein is CASSWERVGQTYEQYF. CDR3 in DNA: TGCGCCAGCAGCTGGGAACGGGTCGGGCAGACATACGAGCAGTACTTC. The chain joins TRBV5-1 to TRBJ2-7, with D unresolved. The germline V gene encodes CDR1 SGHRS and CDR2 YFSETQ. This CDR3 region has 16 residues. Trimming pared 3 bases from V and 4 bases from J, leaving 20 bases between. Full variable domain (rest looked up from reference TRBV5-1 and TRBJ2-7): KAGVTQTPRYLIKTRGQQVTLSCSPISGHRSVSWYQQTPGQGLQFLFEYFSETQRNKGNFPGRFSGRQFSNSRSEMNVSTLELGDSALYLCASSWERVGQTYEQYFGPGTRLTVT.

In its sample, this clone ranks as medium-sized (0.01 to 0.1%). CDR3 sequence: CASSSHGGYEQYF. The CDR3 DNA is TGTGCCAGCAGCTCCCATGGGGGCTACGAGCAGTACTTC. This chain joins TRBV11-2 and TRBJ2-7; possibly TRBD1 or TRBD2 for D (5 bases each). The germline gives CDR1 SGHAT, CDR2 FQNNGV. Trimming stripped 4 bases from V and 3 bases from J, with 10 bases between. The length of the CDR3 is 13 residues.

The V and J genes are TRBV7-8 and TRBJ1-3; a weak D match, TRBD1 (5 bases). Germline assignment: CDR1 SGHVS and CDR2 FQNEAQ. The germline V and J ends were trimmed by 5 bases and 0 bases, with 11 bases remaining between them. The CDR3 covers 15 residues. The CDR3, as DNA: TGTGCCAGCAGCGTGGGACGGGGCTCTGGAAACACCATATATTTT. The encoded protein is CASSVGRGSGNTIYF.

This clone showed up just a few times. This chain links TRBV11-3 with TRBJ1-2; D not resolved. The CDR3 sequence is 15 residues long. Trimming removed 4 bases at V and 3 bases at J, with 15 bases between. Germline V gene data show CDR1 as SGHNT and CDR2 as YENEEA. CDR3 sequence: CASSSISGGDYGYTF. The CDR3 DNA reads as TGTGCCAGCAGCTCCATTTCGGGTGGGGACTATGGCTACACCTTC.

This rearrangement joins TRBV18 to TRBJ1-1, with D hard to call. This CDR3 is built from 16 residues. The germline CDR1 and CDR2 sequences are KGHSH and LQKENI. The V and J ends lost 4 bases and 1 base respectively, with 16 bases between them. CDR3 residues: CASSLQYRKKNTEAFF. The CDR3 bases are TGTGCCAGCTCACTACAGTATCGCAAAAAGAACACTGAAGCTTTCTTT. The full variable domain, in which reference TRBV18 and TRBJ1-1 provide the parts outside the CDR3, is NAGVMQNPRHLVRRRGQEARLRCSPMKGHSHVYWYRQLPEEGLKFMVYLQKENIIDESGMPKERFSAEFPKEGPSILRIQQVVRGDSAAYFCASSLQYRKKNTEAFFGQGTRLTVV.

This clone was seen repeatedly, ten times or more. The chain links TRBV3-1 to TRBJ2-1, with D unresolved. The CDR3 is 12 residues long. Trimming took 2 bases from V and 9 from J, leaving 8 bases between them. In germline, CDR1 is LGHDT, CDR2 YNNKEL (reference sequence). The CDR3 loop reads CASSQPFGEQFF. The CDR3 nucleotides read TGTGCCAGCAGCCAACCCTTTGGTGAGCAGTTCTTC.

This clone appeared a few times. The chain has TRBV5-1 and TRBJ1-2; D gene ambiguous. The CDR3 loop spans 14 amino acids. Germline CDR1 is SGHRS and CDR2 is YFSETQ. Trimming left V 4 bases short and J 2 bases short, with 12 bases between. The chain's CDR3 is CASSGVGFNYGYTF. As DNA, the CDR3 is TGCGCCAGCAGCGGGGTGGGGTTCAACTATGGCTACACCTTC. Together with reference TRBV5-1 and TRBJ1-2, the CDR3 gives the full variable domain: KAGVTQTPRYLIKTRGQQVTLSCSPISGHRSVSWYQQTPGQGLQFLFEYFSETQRNKGNFPGRFSGRQFSNSRSEMNVSTLELGDSALYLCASSGVGFNYGYTFGSGTRLTVV.

This clone came up a few times. The gene calls are TRBV28 and TRBJ1-3; possibly TRBD1 for D (6 bases). Trimming pared 2 bases from V and 1 base from J, leaving 18 bases between. The V gene's germline CDR1 is MDHEN and CDR2 SYDVKM. The CDR3 is made up of 18 amino acids. The DNA of the CDR3 is TGTGCCAGCAGTTTAGAATTTATTGCAGGGGCGTCTGGAAACACCATATATTTT. It yields the protein CASSLEFIAGASGNTIYF.

The chain combines TRBV6-1 with TRBJ2-7; the match to TRBD2 covers 8 bases. The V segment lost 7 bases and the J segment 0 bases; nucleotides outside the gene matches: 5. The germline gives CDR1 MNHNS, CDR2 SASEGT. The CDR3 runs to 14 residues. CDR3 sequence: CASIRSGSSYEQYF. CDR3 DNA sequence: TGTGCCAGCATTCGAAGCGGGAGCTCCTACGAGCAGTACTTC.